One and the same sample provided the 27 T cell receptor beta chains below, sequenced in a study of T cell changes during pregnancy in multiple sclerosis (dated 2019 in TCRdb). The library came from the immunoSEQ multiplex PCR assay. Held by TCRdb, this immuneACCESS table contains in-frame sequences only and omits some clones. Under half of the omission traces to an unresolved V gene where checked; the cause of the rest is unknown. The sample profile shows under 120,000 clones; 90% to 95% of them were found once. Less than 4.5% of the sample is in the top ten clones. Sequences were derived from peripheral blood, sampled after pregnancy. These receptors were obtained from a female donor with multiple sclerosis, enrolled in a pregnancy study.

V and J are TRBV7-6 and TRBJ1-1; no definite D call. Germline lookup yields CDR1 SGHVS and CDR2 FNYEAQ. This CDR3 is built from 13 residues. Trimming shortened V by 0 bases and J by 5 bases, and 7 bases separated the two germline ends. The CDR3 DNA is TGTGCCAGCAGCTTAGCTGGGAGGACTGAAGCTTTCTTT. This translates into CASSLAGRTEAFF.

The chain links TRBV19 to TRBJ1-1; 12 bases align to TRBD1. Germline CDR1 LNHDA, CDR2 SQIVND (reference sequence). CDR3 length equals 14 residues. V shed 5 bases and J 8 bases; nucleotides not matched to a gene: 6. The CDR3 loop is CASSAGTGGSEAFF. The CDR3 nucleotides read TGTGCCAGTAGTGCCGGGACAGGGGGCTCCGAAGCTTTCTTT.

The V call is TRBV13, the J call TRBJ2-5; 7 nucleotides align to TRBD2. V trimming: 2 bases; J trimming: 2 bases; junction bases outside the gene matches: 14. Germline V gives CDR1 PRHDT, CDR2 FYEKMQ (reference sequence). The CDR3 sequence is 18 residues long. CDR3: CASSLIREASGAQETQYF. The CDR3 DNA reads TGTGCCAGCAGCTTAATTAGGGAGGCTAGCGGAGCGCAAGAGACCCAGTACTTC. The entire variable domain, with the rest obtained from reference TRBV13 and TRBJ2-5, is as follows: AAGVIQSPRHLIKEKRETATLKCYPIPRHDTVYWYQQGPGQDPQFLISFYEKMQSDKGSIPDRFSAQQFSDYHSELNMSSLELGDSALYFCASSLIREASGAQETQYFGPGTRLLVL.

The V gene is TRBV6-6, the J gene TRBJ1-1; a possible D gene is TRBD1 (6 bases). The CDR3 is made up of 12 amino acids. With 6 bases removed from V and 8 bases from J, the gap between germline ends came to 13 bases. Germline V CDR1 and CDR2: MNHNY, SVGAGI (reference sequence). The CDR3: CASRLQGAEAFF. As DNA, the CDR3 is TGTGCCAGCAGATTACAGGGAGCGGAAGCTTTCTTT.

V usage is TRBV27 and J usage is TRBJ1-2; 7 bases are shared with TRBD1. The CDR3 loop spans 15 amino acids. With 3 bases clipped from V and 3 bases from J, the junction kept 7 bases outside the gene matches. Germline CDR1 and CDR2: MNHEY and SMNVEV (reference sequence). The CDR3 DNA is TGTGCCAGCAGTTTGACAGGGCTTGGTTACTATGGCTACACCTTC. This translates into CASSLTGLGYYGYTF.

CDR3 sequence: CASGLGGRGSLHEQFF. CDR3 coding DNA: TGTGCTAGTGGTTTGGGGGGGAGGGGATCGCTCCATGAGCAGTTCTTC. The chain combines TRBV12-5 with TRBJ2-1; 7 bases are shared with TRBD2. CDR1 is LGHNT, CDR2 FRNRAP, per germline. The V and J ends lost 1 base and 8 bases, in that order; junction bases with no gene match: 11. The CDR3 runs 16 residues.

The chain is built from TRBV2 and TRBJ1-5; D remains ambiguous. The ends were cut back, 2 bases at V and 4 bases at J, with 9 bases in the middle. The germline V gene has CDR1 SNHLY and CDR2 FYNNEI. The CDR3 is 14 amino acids. The CDR3 nucleotides are TGTGCCAGCAGTGAAAGGGTAGCGAATCAGCCCCAGCATTTT. Translating gives CASSERVANQPQHF.

The gene calls are TRBV10-2 and TRBJ1-2; possibly TRBD1 for D (6 bases). Between the trimmed V and J ends, which lost 7 bases and 3 bases, there was a span of 9 bases. The CDR3 contains 12 residues. Germline V gene lookup returns CDR1 WSHSY and CDR2 SAAADI. The CDR3 here is CASNPGDYGYTF. The CDR3 nucleotides read TGCGCCAGCAATCCAGGGGACTATGGCTACACCTTC.

Points on this clone: The junction shows a germline mismatch at one end, possibly a read error. The V and J genes are TRBV20-1 and TRBJ1-2; D might be TRBD1 (6 bases). The CDR3 has 11 amino acids. CDR1 and CDR2 (germline): DFQATT, SNEGSKA (reference sequence). This chain's CDR3 is CSAPRTAHYPF. In DNA, the CDR3 is TGCAGTGCCCCCCGGACAGCCCATTACCCCTTC.

The chain combines TRBV6-4 with TRBJ2-2, with 7 bases lining up with TRBD2. The CDR3 spans 16 residues. Germline CDR1 MRHNA, CDR2 SNTAGT. V was pared by 2 bases and J by 2 bases, with 5 bases of the junction left unmatched. The CDR3: CASSDQSGANTGELFF. In nucleotides, the CDR3 is TGTGCCAGCAGTGACCAGAGCGGGGCAAACACCGGGGAGCTGTTTTTT.

The rearrangement joins TRBV2 to TRBJ2-5; 7 bases match TRBD1. J lost 1 base, V lost 4 bases, and 3 bases had no gene match. CDR1 and CDR2 from the germline V gene are SNHLY and FYNNEI. This CDR3 has 14 residues. DNA for the CDR3: TGTGCCAGCAGTGTGGACAGGCCCCAAGAGACCCAGTACTTC. Amino acids: CASSVDRPQETQYF. The complete variable domain, with remaining parts taken from reference TRBV2 and TRBJ2-5, reads EPEVTQTPSHQVTQMGQEVILRCVPISNHLYFYWYRQILGQKVEFLVSFYNNEISEKSEIFDDQFSVERPDGSNFTLKIRSTKLEDSAMYFCASSVDRPQETQYFGPGTRLLVL.

The genes are TRBV11-3 and TRBJ2-7; no definite D call. CDR1 is SGHNT and CDR2 is YENEEA in the germline V gene. There are 14 residues in the CDR3. The ends were cut back, 5 bases at V and 0 bases at J, with 11 bases in the middle. In nucleotides, the CDR3 is TGTGCCAGCAGCGAGTCGGGTAGCTCCTACGAGCAGTACTTC. Its translation: CASSESGSSYEQYF.

The chain joins TRBV5-4 to TRBJ1-2, with a weak D call TRBD1 (5 bases). Germline V CDR1 and CDR2: SGHNT, YYREEE (reference sequence). V shed 0 bases and J shed 6 bases, with 15 bases lying between them. The CDR3 has 15 residues. CDR3 residues: CASSLVEGRIDGYTF. CDR3 DNA sequence: TGTGCCAGCAGCTTGGTGGAGGGGCGAATCGATGGCTACACCTTC. The whole variable domain, remainder taken from reference TRBV5-4 and TRBJ1-2, is ETGVTQSPTHLIKTRGQQVTLRCSSQSGHNTVSWYQQALGQGPQFIFQYYREEENGRGNFPPRFSGLQFPNYSSELNVNALELDDSALYLCASSLVEGRIDGYTFGSGTRLTVV.

About this clone: A read error may account for a junction end that differs from germline. This chain connects TRBV7-7 to TRBJ2-1; 8 bases are a match to TRBD1. Germline V lookup: CDR1 SSHAT, CDR2 FNYEAQ (reference sequence). CDR3 length equals 15 residues. The CDR3 bases are TGTGCTAGCAGCTTGGACAGGGACGCATTCAATGAGCAGTTCTTC. Encoded protein: CASSLDRDAFNEQFF.

This clone was recorded only once. V gene TRBV9 combines with J gene TRBJ1-5; tentative D call: TRBD1 (5 bases). Trimming took 2 bases from V and 2 from J, leaving 8 bases between them. The CDR3 length is 14 residues. The germline V gene encodes CDR1 SGDLS and CDR2 YYNGEE. CDR3 sequence (DNA): TGTGCCAGCAGCGTGGCGGGGGGCAATCAGCCCCAGCATTTT. This encodes CASSVAGGNQPQHF.

The CDR3 loop is CATSSGAQETQYF. The CDR3 DNA reads TGTGCCACCAGCTCAGGGGCTCAAGAGACCCAGTACTTC. The chain has TRBV15 and TRBJ2-5; a weak D match, TRBD1 (6 bases). There are 13 residues in the CDR3. With 5 bases removed from V and 2 bases from J, the gap between germline ends came to 9 bases. Germline V gene lookup returns CDR1 LNHNV and CDR2 YYDKDF (reference sequence).

This rearrangement joins TRBV7-2 to TRBJ1-2; weak D call: TRBD1 (6 bases). The germline V and J ends were trimmed by 8 bases and 7 bases, with 20 bases remaining between them. The germline V gene has CDR1 SGHTA and CDR2 FQGNSA. The CDR3 covers 14 residues. Written as DNA, the CDR3 is TGTGCCAGCTCGACTTTGGGGGGGCGGAGTGGCTACACCTTC. Residues: CASSTLGGRSGYTF.

The chain recombines TRBV7-2 with TRBJ1-5; D remains unclear. Per germline, CDR1 SGHTA and CDR2 FQGNSA. V was pared by 6 bases and J by 11 bases, with 29 bases between. The CDR3 contains 17 residues. The CDR3 sequence: CASRPSGLRDVDLAQHF. The CDR3 DNA reads as TGTGCCAGCAGACCTAGCGGTTTAAGAGACGTTGATCTAGCCCAGCATTTT.

The chain employs TRBV11-2 and TRBJ1-2, with 7 bases that match TRBD1. V lost 6 bases to trimming and J lost 5 bases; unmatched junction nucleotides: 9. CDR3 length: 14 residues. Germline V CDR1 and CDR2: SGHAT, FQNNGV. The CDR3 is CASRSTGTEYGYTF. CDR3 in DNA: TGTGCCAGCAGGTCAACCGGGACAGAATATGGCTACACCTTC.

The chain recombines TRBV9 with TRBJ2-7, with D possibly being TRBD1 (6 bases). CDR1 and CDR2 (germline): SGDLS, YYNGEE. V was trimmed by 0 bases and J by 3 bases, leaving 22 bases between them. This CDR3 is 18 amino acids long. CDR3 loop: CASSVAQEWGPHVYEQYF. As DNA, the CDR3 is TGTGCCAGCAGCGTAGCCCAGGAATGGGGGCCCCATGTCTACGAGCAGTACTTC.

The chain links TRBV19 to TRBJ2-7; 9 bases fit TRBD1. V dropped 3 bases and J dropped 3; count of bases not matched to a gene: 3. Germline CDR1 and CDR2: LNHDA and SQIVND (reference sequence). The CDR3 has 14 residues. The CDR3 reads CASSMGQGIYEQYF. In DNA form, the CDR3 reads TGTGCCAGTAGTATGGGACAGGGCATCTACGAGCAGTACTTC.

The gene calls are TRBV27 and TRBJ1-6, with D possibly TRBD1 on 5 matching bases. This CDR3 comprises 17 residues. V was clipped by 7 bases and J by 3 bases, with 19 bases between them. Germline V gene lookup returns CDR1 MNHEY and CDR2 SMNVEV (reference sequence). The DNA of the CDR3 is TGTGCCAGCACCGCGGCAGACCAAAGGGGCTATAATTCACCCCTCCACTTT. Its protein is CASTAADQRGYNSPLHF.

The chain carries TRBV6-6 and TRBJ2-2; D is undetermined. Germline V CDR1 and CDR2: MNHNY, SVGAGI (reference sequence). The length of the CDR3 is 11 residues. V shed 5 bases and J shed 9 bases, with 7 bases lying between them. This CDR3 reads CASSTSWELFF. In DNA form, the CDR3 reads TGTGCCAGCAGTACCAGTTGGGAGCTGTTTTTT.

The genes are TRBV6-1 and TRBJ1-1, with 7 bases fitting TRBD1. J was trimmed by 0 bases and V by 4 bases; bases with no gene match: 2. Germline CDR1 is MNHNS and CDR2 is SASEGT. The CDR3 loop spans 14 amino acids. The CDR3 DNA is TGTGCCAGCAGTGCAGGGGGGCTGAACACTGAAGCTTTCTTT. Translating it yields CASSAGGLNTEAFF.

The chain is built from TRBV19 and TRBJ2-3; the D gene is possibly TRBD2 (5 bases). CDR1 is LNHDA, CDR2 SQIVND, per germline (reference sequence). V lost 7 bases and J 0 bases, leaving 14 bases between the germline ends. The CDR3 has 15 residues. Here the CDR3 DNA reads TGTGCCAGTAAGAGAGAAGGACTTAGCACAGATACGCAGTATTTT. Translation: CASKREGLSTDTQYF.

This chain connects TRBV4-1 to TRBJ1-2; a weak D match, TRBD1 (5 bases). The V end lost 0 bases, the J end lost 8 bases, and 16 bases lay between the germline ends. The CDR3 spans 15 residues. The V gene's germline CDR1 is MGHRA and CDR2 YSYEKL. The CDR3 here is CASSQDPGGVKGYTF. The CDR3, as DNA: TGCGCCAGCAGCCAAGATCCCGGGGGGGTAAAGGGCTACACCTTC.

The V call is TRBV5-1, the J call TRBJ2-4; the D gene is possibly TRBD1 (5 bases). Trimming took off 1 base at V and 9 bases at J, with 8 bases between the two ends. The germline gives CDR1 SGHRS, CDR2 YFSETQ. The CDR3 consists of 12 residues. Written as DNA, the CDR3 is TGCGCCAGCAGCTTGCAGGGAATCATTCAGTACTTC. Its protein is CASSLQGIIQYF.